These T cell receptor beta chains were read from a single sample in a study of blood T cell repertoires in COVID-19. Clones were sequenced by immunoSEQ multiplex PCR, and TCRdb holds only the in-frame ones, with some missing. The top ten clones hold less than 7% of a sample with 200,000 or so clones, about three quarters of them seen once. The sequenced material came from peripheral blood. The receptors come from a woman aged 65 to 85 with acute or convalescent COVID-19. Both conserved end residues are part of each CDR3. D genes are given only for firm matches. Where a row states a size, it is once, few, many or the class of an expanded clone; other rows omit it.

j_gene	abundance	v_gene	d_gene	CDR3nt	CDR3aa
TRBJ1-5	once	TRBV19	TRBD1	TGTGCCAGTTGCCTCGGGACAGGGAATCAGCCCCAGCATTTT	CASCLGTGNQPQHF
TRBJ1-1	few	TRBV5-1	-	TGCGCCAGCAGCCACGGGAGGTCATGGGGCACTGAAGCTTTCTTT	CASSHGRSWGTEAFF
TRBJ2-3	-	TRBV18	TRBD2	TGTGCCAGCTCCACCCGGACTAGCGGGAGGACAGATACGCAGTATTTT	CASSTRTSGRTDTQYF
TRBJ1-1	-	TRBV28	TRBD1	TGTGCCAGCAGTTTAAGGGGACAGGGGATCGTTATGAACACTGAAGCTTTCTTT	CASSLRGQGIVMNTEAFF
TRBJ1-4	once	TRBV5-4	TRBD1	TGTGCCAGCAGCAGGACAGGGGGCGTGAGGGAAAAACTGTTTTTT	CASSRTGGVREKLFF
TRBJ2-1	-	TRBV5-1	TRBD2	TGCGCCAGCAGCTTGTCGGGACTAGATCACAATGAGCAGTTCTTC	CASSLSGLDHNEQFF
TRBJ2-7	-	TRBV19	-	TGTGCCAGTAGTATACGATCGGACAGCCTCCGGTACGAGCAGTACTTC	CASSIRSDSLRYEQYF
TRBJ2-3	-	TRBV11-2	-	TGTGCCAGCAGCTTCGGGACGCCAGGAGGGGCAGATACGCAGTATTTT	CASSFGTPGGADTQYF
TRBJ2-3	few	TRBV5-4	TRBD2	TGTGCCAGCACGATAGCGGGGACAGATACGCAGTATTTT	CASTIAGTDTQYF
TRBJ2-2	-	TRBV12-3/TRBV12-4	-	TGTGCCAGCACCCTGAACACCGGGGAGCTGTTTTTT	CASTLNTGELFF
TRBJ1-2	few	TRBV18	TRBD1	TGTGCCAGCTCACCACCGGCGACAGGGGTCTATGGCTACACCTTC	CASSPPATGVYGYTF
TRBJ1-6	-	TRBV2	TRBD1	TGTGCCAGCAGTGAATCGGGACAGGGAGATTCACCCCTCCACTTT	CASSESGQGDSPLHF
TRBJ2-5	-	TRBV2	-	TGTGCCAGCAGTTCCGACTACCAAGGAACCCAGTACTTC	CASSSDYQGTQYF
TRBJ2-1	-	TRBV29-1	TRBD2	TGCAGCACCCGGACTAGCAACAATGAGCAGTTCTTC	CSTRTSNNEQFF
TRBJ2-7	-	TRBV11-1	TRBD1	TGTGCCAGCAGCCCCACCGTGGACAGGTCCTCCGAGCAGTACTTC	CASSPTVDRSSEQYF
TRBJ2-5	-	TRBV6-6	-	TGTGCCAGCAGCCGCAAGCAGGGCCAAGAGACCCAGTACTTC	CASSRKQGQETQYF
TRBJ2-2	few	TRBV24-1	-	TGTGCCACCAGTGATATGGCTCGTGGAAACAGGCAGACTTCCGGGGAGCTGTTTTTT	CATSDMARGNRQTSGELFF
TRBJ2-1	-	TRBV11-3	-	TGTGCCAGCAGCTTAGGCGGGCCAAACACTGAGCAGTTCTTC	CASSLGGPNTEQFF
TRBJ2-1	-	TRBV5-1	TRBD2	TGCGCCAGCACCTTTTTAAATCCGGGGGGGCAGAATGAGCAGTTCTTC	CASTFLNPGGQNEQFF
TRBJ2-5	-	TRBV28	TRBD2	TGTGCCAGCAGCATCACTAGCGGGAATCAAGAGACCCAGTACTTC	CASSITSGNQETQYF
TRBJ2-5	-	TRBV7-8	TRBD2	TGTGCCAGCAGCCCTAGGGGGGTTAGCGGGAGCGCTTACCAAGAGACCCAGTACTTC	CASSPRGVSGSAYQETQYF
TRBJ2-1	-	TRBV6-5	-	TGTGCCAGCAGCGACAGCTCCTACAATGAGCAGTTCTTC	CASSDSSYNEQFF
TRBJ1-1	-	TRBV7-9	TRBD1	TGTGCCAGCAGCCCACGACAGGGATCAAACACTGAAGCTTTCTTT	CASSPRQGSNTEAFF
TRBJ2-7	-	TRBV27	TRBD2	TGTGCCAGCAGGGCAAGCGGGAGAGGCAACGAGCAGTACTTC	CASRASGRGNEQYF
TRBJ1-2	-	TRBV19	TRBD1	TGTGCCAGTACCCCTGACAGGGGCCGAGGCTACACCTTC	CASTPDRGRGYTF
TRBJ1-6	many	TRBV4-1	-	TGCGCCAGCAGCCACAGCAGGGAGGGTTCACCCCTCCACTTT	CASSHSREGSPLHF
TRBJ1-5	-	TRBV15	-	TGTGCCACCAGCAGAGTGAGGGACATTAGCAATCAGCCCCAGCATTTT	CATSRVRDISNQPQHF
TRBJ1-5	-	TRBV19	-	TGTGCCAGTAGTATACGACTGTCCTATCAGCCCCAGCATTTT	CASSIRLSYQPQHF
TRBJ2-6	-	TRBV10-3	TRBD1	TGTGCCATCAGGGGGACAGACTTTCTCTCTGGGGCCAACGTCCTGACTTTC	CAIRGTDFLSGANVLTF
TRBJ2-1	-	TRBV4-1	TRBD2	TGCGCCAGCAGCCCGGGACTAGCGGGGGCGGTGGGGCGGAGATCCTACAATGAGCAGTTCTTC	CASSPGLAGAVGRRSYNEQFF
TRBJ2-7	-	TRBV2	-	TGTGCCAGCAGCGGGCAGTACTTC	CASSGQYF
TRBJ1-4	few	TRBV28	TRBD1	TGTGCCAGCAGTTTTCCTACCGGGACAGGTGCAACTAATGAAAAACTGTTTTTT	CASSFPTGTGATNEKLFF
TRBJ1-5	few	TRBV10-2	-	TGCGCCAGCAGTCCCTCCAGTAGCAATCAGCCCCAGCATTTT	CASSPSSSNQPQHF
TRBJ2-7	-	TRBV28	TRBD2	TGTGCCAGCAGCAGGACTAGCGGAAGCTCCTACGAGCAGTACTTC	CASSRTSGSSYEQYF
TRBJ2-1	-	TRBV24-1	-	TGTGCCACCAGGGTGGCCAATGAGCAGTTCTTC	CATRVANEQFF
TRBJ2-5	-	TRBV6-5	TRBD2	TGTGCCAGCAGGCCCGGGGGGTCGGGGGAGACCCAGTACTTC	CASRPGGSGETQYF
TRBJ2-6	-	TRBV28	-	TGTGCCAGCAGCAATCAGGGCTCGGCTGGGGCCAACGTCCTGACTTTC	CASSNQGSAGANVLTF
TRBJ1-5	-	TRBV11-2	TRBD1	TGTGCCAGCAGCTTAGGGACAGGGAATCAGCCCCAGCATTTT	CASSLGTGNQPQHF
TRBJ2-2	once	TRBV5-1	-	TGCGCCAGCAGCTTAGGAGGGAGCATGAACACCGGGGAGCTGTTTTTT	CASSLGGSMNTGELFF
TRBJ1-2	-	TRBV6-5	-	TGTGCCGGCCAAACAGGGACTAACTATGGCTACACCTTC	CAGQTGTNYGYTF
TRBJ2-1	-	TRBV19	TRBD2	TGTGCCAGTAGTACTGGACTAGGGACGAACTACAATGAGCAGTTCTTC	CASSTGLGTNYNEQFF
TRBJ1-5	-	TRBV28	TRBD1	TGTGCCAGCAGAGGGACAGGGAACGGTCAGCCCCAGCATTTT	CASRGTGNGQPQHF
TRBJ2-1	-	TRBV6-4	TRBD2	TGTGCCAGCAGTGAGGGTAGCGGGAGTATGAATGAGCAGTTCTTC	CASSEGSGSMNEQFF
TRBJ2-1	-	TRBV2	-	TGTGCCAGCACTGGGGTCTCGGGGAGGGAGCAGTTCTTC	CASTGVSGREQFF
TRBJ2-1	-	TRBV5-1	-	TGCGCCAGCAGCTTGGGGGGCAGTACCTACAATGAGCAGTTCTTC	CASSLGGSTYNEQFF
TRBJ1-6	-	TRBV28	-	TGTGCCAGCAGTCCCTTCGGACTTAGCTCCTATAATTCACCCCTCCACTTT	CASSPFGLSSYNSPLHF
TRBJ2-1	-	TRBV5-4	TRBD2	TGTGCCAGCAGCTCGGGGACTAGCGGAGCATACAATGAGCAGTTCTTC	CASSSGTSGAYNEQFF
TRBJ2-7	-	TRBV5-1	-	TGCGCCAGCAGCTCCATAAACCAGTACGAGCAGTACTTC	CASSSINQYEQYF
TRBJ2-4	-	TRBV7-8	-	TGTGCCAGCAGCCCTGGACAGAACATTCAGTACTTC	CASSPGQNIQYF
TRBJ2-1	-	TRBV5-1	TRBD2	TGCGCCAGCAGCTTGTCCCAAAGCGGCGGGGGGAATGAGCAGTTCTTC	CASSLSQSGGGNEQFF
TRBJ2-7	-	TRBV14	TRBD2	TGTGCCAGCAGCCAGTGGACTAGCGGGCCCCCCTACGAGCAGTACTTC	CASSQWTSGPPYEQYF
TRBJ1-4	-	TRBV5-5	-	TGTGCCAGCAGCTTCCGGACGGGGGGACTTGCAACTAATGAAAAACTGTTTTTT	CASSFRTGGLATNEKLFF
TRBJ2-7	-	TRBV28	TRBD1	TGTGCCAGCAGAAGACAGGGGGCTGCCACCTACGAGCAGTACTTC	CASRRQGAATYEQYF
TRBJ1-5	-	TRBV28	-	TGTGCCAGCAGTCCTCCCCTAGGTACCACCGACAATCAGCCCCAGCATTTT	CASSPPLGTTDNQPQHF
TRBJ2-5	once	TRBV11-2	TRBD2	TGTGCCAGCAGCAAATGGGGAGCGGGAGGCCCTTTGATGGAGACCCAGTACTTC	CASSKWGAGGPLMETQYF
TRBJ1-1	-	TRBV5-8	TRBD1	TGTGCCAGCAGCTTGGAAGGGGGCAACACTGAAGCTTTCTTT	CASSLEGGNTEAFF
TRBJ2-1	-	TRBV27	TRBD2	TGTGCTAGCAGTTTTTCAGCGGGAGTAGCGGATGAGCAGTTCTTC	CASSFSAGVADEQFF
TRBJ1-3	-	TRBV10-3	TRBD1	TGTGCCATCAGTGCCATCCAGGGGGACAGGGGACAATCTGGAAACACCATATATTTT	CAISAIQGDRGQSGNTIYF
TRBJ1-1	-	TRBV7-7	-	TGTGCCAGCAGCTTAGGGCAGAACACTGAAGCTTTCTTT	CASSLGQNTEAFF
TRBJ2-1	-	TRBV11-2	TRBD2	TGTGCCAGCAGCCGAGGACTAGCGGGGTTATACAATGAGCAGTTCTTC	CASSRGLAGLYNEQFF